The 5 T cell receptor beta chains below were found in one sample sequenced in a study of blood T cell repertoires in COVID-19. The method was immunoSEQ multiplex PCR; TCRdb's version includes in-frame clones alone and lacks a portion of them. The table shows some 160,000 clones, with approximately 87% occurring only once. The sequenced sample consisted of peripheral blood. Every receptor here comes from a woman aged 70 to 79 with COVID-19, enrolled during active disease.

The chain combines TRBV5-1 with TRBJ1-1, with D possibly matching TRBD1 (6 bases). The V gene's germline CDR1 is SGHRS and CDR2 YFSETQ. The CDR3 loop spans 16 amino acids. Trimming removed 3 bases from V and 5 bases from J, with 20 bases in between. CDR3 DNA: TGCGCCAGCAGCTCTCAACCCCGGGACACTTTAACTGAAGCTTTCTTT. Translation gives CASSSQPRDTLTEAFF. Filled out from reference TRBV5-1 and TRBJ1-1, the complete variable domain reads KAGVTQTPRYLIKTRGQQVTLSCSPISGHRSVSWYQQTPGQGLQFLFEYFSETQRNKGNFPGRFSGRQFSNSRSEMNVSTLELGDSALYLCASSSQPRDTLTEAFFGQGTRLTVV.

This clone has a single count. The V gene is TRBV10-3, the J gene TRBJ1-3; D uncertain. Germline-derived CDR1 and CDR2 are ENHRY and SYGVKD. The CDR3 contains 13 residues. With 5 bases removed from V and 3 bases from J, the gap between germline ends came to 8 bases. This chain's CDR3 is CAISPRDGNTIYF. For the CDR3, the DNA is TGTGCCATCAGTCCACGCGATGGAAACACCATATATTTT.

The chain links TRBV6-5 to TRBJ1-2, with 9 bases identical to TRBD1. The length of the CDR3 is 12 residues. Germline trimming cut 5 bases from V and 11 bases from J; bases unmatched to any gene: 6. Germline V lookup: CDR1 MNHEY, CDR2 SVGAGI. DNA of the CDR3: TGTGCCAGCAGTACAACCGGACAGGGGTACACCTTC. Protein: CASSTTGQGYTF.

The chain links TRBV4-2 to TRBJ2-7, with 9 bases lining up with TRBD1. Germline trimming cut 2 bases from V and 1 base from J; bases unmatched to any gene: 6. From germline, CDR1 is LGHNA and CDR2 YNFKEQ. CDR3 length: 16 residues. As DNA, the CDR3 is TGTGCCAGCAGCCAATCTCCCGGGACAGGGTCCTACGAGCAGTACTTC. This gives the protein CASSQSPGTGSYEQYF.

This rearrangement joins TRBV5-6 to TRBJ2-5; a weak D match, TRBD2 (5 bases). CDR1 is SGHDT and CDR2 is YYEEEE in the germline V gene. The CDR3 extends over 14 amino acids. Trimming took off 3 bases at V and 4 bases at J, with 13 bases between the two ends. The CDR3 loop is CASSSGLSRETQYF. CDR3 nucleotides: TGTGCCAGCAGCTCAGGACTCAGCCGAGAGACCCAGTACTTC.